The sequence of this T cell receptor (beta chain) was determined in a study of T and B cells in COVID-19 patients. Multiplex PCR with BIOMED2 TRB-A/B primer pools amplified TRB rearrangements. A single record per CDR3 protein comes from TCRdb applying MiXCR to the multiplex PCR reads. The sample has around 20,000 distinct CDR3 sequences, approximately 30% seen once. Relative to its sample, this clonotype is medium-sized. Each TRB amplification used roughly 250-550 ng of genomic DNA from blood. The CDR3 covers 11 residues. Trimming removed 6 bases from V and 14 bases from J, with 11 bases in between. The TCR originated in a human donor who had recovered from COVID-19. The chain employs TRBV12-3 or TRBV12-4 and TRBJ1-6; D is unresolved. Material: blood. The CDR3 sequence: CASSSPVALHF. Here the CDR3 DNA reads TGTGCCAGCAGCTCTCCCGTAGCCCTCCACTTT.